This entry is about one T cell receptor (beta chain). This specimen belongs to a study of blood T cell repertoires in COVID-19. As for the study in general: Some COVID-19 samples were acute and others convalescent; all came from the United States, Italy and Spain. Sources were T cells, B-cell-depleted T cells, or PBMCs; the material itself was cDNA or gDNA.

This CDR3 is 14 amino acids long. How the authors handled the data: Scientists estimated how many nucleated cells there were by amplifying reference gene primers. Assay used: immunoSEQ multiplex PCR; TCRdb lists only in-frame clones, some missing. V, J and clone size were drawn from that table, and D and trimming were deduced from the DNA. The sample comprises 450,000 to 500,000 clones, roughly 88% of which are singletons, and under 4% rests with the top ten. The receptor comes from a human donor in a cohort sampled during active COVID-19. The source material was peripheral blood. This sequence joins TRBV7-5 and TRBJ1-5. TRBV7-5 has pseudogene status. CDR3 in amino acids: CARSLGLINQPQHF. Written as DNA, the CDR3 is TGTGCCAGAAGCTTAGGACTGATAAATCAGCCCCAGCATTTT.